A selection of T cell receptor beta chains follows, all from one sample in a study of shared clonotypes between healthy human individuals. Clones were read by immunoSEQ multiplex PCR, and TCRdb kept only the in-frame ones, dropping some. The table has some 1 million clones, 65% to 75% seen once. Sequencing input: memory CD4+ T cells sorted from blood. The receptors stem from a man aged 18 to 30 in good health. CDR3s include the opening cysteine and the closing phenylalanine or tryptophan. The D gene is left open where the match is weak. Part of the rows lack a size; the others show once, few, many or a class for expanded clones.

D gene | J gene | clone size | V gene | CDR3 protein | CDR3 DNA
TRBD2 | TRBJ2-2 | . | TRBV9 | CASSAQGLAGYTGELFF | TGTGCCAGCAGCGCCCAAGGTCTAGCGGGGTACACCGGGGAGCTGTTTTTT
TRBD1 | TRBJ2-7 | few | TRBV4-1 | CASSQGTGGNEQYF | TGCGCCAGCAGCCAAGGGACAGGGGGCAACGAGCAGTACTTC
TRBD2 | TRBJ2-3 | few | TRBV4-3 | CASSQASSTSGSTDTQYF | TGCGCCAGCAGCCAAGCCTCCTCGACTAGCGGGAGCACAGATACGCAGTATTTT
. | TRBJ1-2 | few | TRBV29-1 | CSVGGQGNYGYTF | TGCAGCGTTGGCGGGCAGGGGAACTATGGCTACACCTTC
. | TRBJ2-7 | many | TRBV6-5 | CASKGRAVSYEQYF | TGTGCCAGCAAGGGTCGGGCGGTCTCCTACGAGCAGTACTTC
. | TRBJ2-3 | . | TRBV6-1 | CASTRVWVADTQYF | TGTGCCAGCACCCGAGTATGGGTAGCAGATACGCAGTATTTT
TRBD2 | TRBJ2-5 | . | TRBV9 | CASSVASGGAETQYF | TGTGCCAGCAGCGTAGCCAGCGGGGGGGCAGAGACCCAGTACTTC
. | TRBJ1-1 | . | TRBV4-1 | CASSPGRALRNTEAFF | TGCGCCAGCAGCCCAGGGCGGGCGCTTCGGAACACTGAAGCTTTCTTT
. | TRBJ1-1 | few | TRBV5-1 | CASSGGQGNTEAFF | TGCGCCAGCAGCGGGGGACAAGGGAACACTGAAGCTTTCTTT
. | TRBJ2-7 | . | TRBV5-6 | CASSPRSTYEQYF | TGTGCCAGCAGCCCTCGTTCCACCTACGAGCAGTACTTC
TRBD1 | TRBJ1-1 | . | TRBV7-9 | CASYPQQGASEAFF | TGTGCCAGCTACCCTCAACAGGGGGCGAGTGAAGCTTTCTTT
TRBD1 | TRBJ1-6 | . | TRBV10-2 | CASSLTGNNSPLHF | TGCGCCAGCAGCCTGACAGGGAACAATTCACCCCTCCACTTT
. | TRBJ1-1 | . | TRBV18 | CASSYLVGDTEAFF | TGTGCCAGCTCATATTTAGTAGGGGACACTGAAGCTTTCTTT
TRBD2 | TRBJ2-5 | . | TRBV28 | CASSPGGMGETQYF | TGTGCCAGCAGTCCCGGGGGGATGGGGGAGACCCAGTACTTC
. | TRBJ1-5 | . | TRBV19 | CASSISVNQAQHF | TGTGCCAGTAGTATTTCGGTTAATCAGGCCCAGCATTTT
. | TRBJ2-3 | few | TRBV5-1 | CASSLEGDTQYF | TGCGCCAGCAGCTTGGAAGGAGATACGCAGTATTTT
. | TRBJ1-5 | . | TRBV6-1 | CASSEWASNQPQHF | TGTGCCAGCAGTGAGTGGGCAAGCAATCAGCCCCAGCATTTT
. | TRBJ2-7 | . | TRBV28 | CASSLSPPRGQYF | TGTGCCAGCAGTTTATCCCCCCCTCGGGGGCAGTACTTC
. | TRBJ2-2 | . | TRBV11-2 | CASSLDQIPAGELFF | TGTGCCAGCAGCTTAGATCAAATCCCAGCGGGGGAGCTGTTTTTT
TRBD2 | TRBJ2-5 | few | TRBV30 | CAWGHGRAKETQYF | TGTGCCTGGGGCCACGGGAGGGCCAAAGAGACCCAGTACTTC
. | TRBJ1-1 | . | TRBV5-1 | CASSERALQNTEAFF | TGCGCCAGCAGTGAGAGGGCTCTCCAGAACACTGAAGCTTTCTTT
. | TRBJ1-5 | . | TRBV19 | CASSSAHSNQPQHF | TGTGCCAGTAGTTCGGCCCATAGCAATCAGCCCCAGCATTTT
. | TRBJ2-7 | . | TRBV28 | CASSSPPSSTYEQYF | TGTGCCAGCAGTTCCCCCCCCAGCAGTACCTACGAGCAGTACTTC
TRBD2 | TRBJ2-2 | . | TRBV9 | CASSVIGGRTGELFF | TGTGCCAGCAGCGTAATTGGCGGGAGAACCGGGGAGCTGTTTTTT
TRBD1 | TRBJ1-2 | . | TRBV6-1 | CASSERDRGGYGYTF | TGTGCCAGCAGTGAACGGGACAGGGGAGGGTATGGCTACACCTTC
TRBD1 | TRBJ2-2 | . | TRBV4-3 | CASTRDRGLGGELFF | TGCGCCAGCACCAGGGACAGAGGTCTAGGCGGGGAGCTGTTTTTT
. | TRBJ2-1 | . | TRBV13 | CASSLAWPAGDEQFF | TGTGCCAGCAGCTTAGCTTGGCCGGCCGGCGATGAGCAGTTCTTC
. | TRBJ1-5 | . | TRBV28 | CASSWVRGGNQPQHF | TGTGCCAGCAGTTGGGTGAGGGGGGGCAATCAGCCCCAGCATTTT
TRBD1 | TRBJ1-1 | few | TRBV7-9 | CASREQGDTEAFF | TGTGCCAGCAGAGAACAGGGGGACACTGAAGCTTTCTTT
TRBD1 | TRBJ1-1 | . | TRBV28 | CASSLDRVSPEAFF | TGTGCCAGCAGTCTGGACAGGGTCAGCCCTGAAGCTTTCTTT
. | TRBJ1-2 | . | TRBV7-2 | CASSSDRGGYTF | TGTGCCAGCAGCTCCGATAGGGGTGGCTACACCTTC
TRBD2 | TRBJ2-7 | . | TRBV29-1 | CSVVLAGRYEQYF | TGCAGCGTTGTACTAGCGGGAAGGTACGAGCAGTACTTC
TRBD1 | TRBJ2-1 | few | TRBV4-2 | CASSPGTGLYNEQFF | TGTGCCAGCAGCCCCGGGACAGGGCTTTACAATGAGCAGTTCTTC
. | TRBJ1-3 | once | TRBV5-1 | CASSFGQQTSGNTIYF | TGCGCCAGCAGCTTTGGACAGCAGACCTCTGGAAACACCATATATTTT
. | TRBJ1-1 | . | TRBV30 | CAWSGGRSGGTEAFF | TGTGCCTGGAGTGGCGGCCGGTCGGGAGGGACTGAAGCTTTCTTT
. | TRBJ1-5 | . | TRBV5-1 | CASYQSVRGNQPQHF | TGCGCCAGCTACCAATCTGTCAGGGGCAATCAGCCCCAGCATTTT
TRBD1 | TRBJ1-3 | many | TRBV13 | CASSFGQGGNTIYF | TGTGCCAGCAGCTTCGGACAGGGAGGAAACACCATATATTTT
TRBD1 | TRBJ1-4 | . | TRBV18 | CASSPLQGNEKLFF | TGTGCCAGCTCACCCCTACAGGGGAACGAAAAACTGTTTTTT
. | TRBJ1-1 | . | TRBV10-3 | CAISGTVNTEAFF | TGTGCCATCAGCGGGACGGTGAACACTGAAGCTTTCTTT
TRBD2 | TRBJ2-7 | few | TRBV2 | CASSGLAASYEQYF | TGTGCCAGCAGCGGACTAGCGGCGTCCTACGAGCAGTACTTC
. | TRBJ2-3 | few | TRBV2 | CASSGSPLGTDTQYF | TGTGCCAGCAGTGGATCGCCACTTGGCACAGATACGCAGTATTTT